The source of this TCR beta chain is a study of control samples from healthy donors and cancer patients. The method was immunoSEQ multiplex PCR; TCRdb's version includes in-frame clones alone and lacks a portion of them. The repertoire has tens of thousands of clones, over 65% of them found once; the top ten carry 2.9%. The sequence was collected from a woman in her forties or fifties with lung cancer. The sequenced sample was PBMCs.

CDR3 amino acids: CAWSVIFGTGMNTEAFF. Here the CDR3 DNA reads TGTGCCTGGAGTGTAATTTTCGGGACAGGGATGAACACTGAAGCTTTCTTT. The rearrangement joins TRBV30 to TRBJ1-1; 9 positions agree with TRBD1. This CDR3 contains 17 residues. Germline loops: CDR1 GTSNPN, CDR2 SVGIG (reference sequence). The V gene end was trimmed by 0 bases and the J gene end by 0 bases; junction bases not matched to a gene: 8. Using reference TRBV30 and TRBJ1-1 for the parts outside the CDR3, the full variable domain is SQTIHQWPATLVQPVGSPLSLECTVEGTSNPNLYWYRQAAGRGLQLLFYSVGIGQISSEVPQNLSASRPQDRQFILSSKKLLLSDSGFYLCAWSVIFGTGMNTEAFFGQGTRLTVV.